Below are 31 T cell receptor beta chains sequenced from a single sample in a study of blood T cell repertoires in COVID-19. Sequencing used immunoSEQ multiplex PCR; TCRdb keeps in-frame clones, though not all of them. Here the sample spans about 78,000 clones, around 88% being singletons. Sequencing was carried out using peripheral blood. These receptors all come from a woman of 80 years or more with active or convalescent COVID-19.

DNA of the CDR3: TGTGCCAGCTCACAGCAAAACACCGGGGAGCTGTTTTTT. Protein sequence: CASSQQNTGELFF. This chain uses TRBV6-4 with TRBJ2-2; D not certain. V was clipped by 8 bases and J by 2 bases, with 9 bases between them. This CDR3 has 13 residues. Germline V gives CDR1 MRHNA, CDR2 SNTAGT.

V gene TRBV3-1 (or the pseudogene TRBV3-2) combines with J gene TRBJ2-7; 9 nucleotides line up with TRBD2. Per germline, CDR1 LGHDT and CDR2 YNNKEL (reference sequence). The CDR3 covers 15 residues. The J segment lost 6 bases and the V segment lost 4 bases, leaving 10 bases of the junction unmatched. This CDR3 reads CASSPMTSGTSEQYF. DNA of the CDR3: TGTGCCAGCAGCCCGATGACTAGCGGAACATCCGAGCAGTACTTC.

The rearrangement links TRBV7-6 to TRBJ2-5; unclear D gene. From germline, CDR1 is SGHVS and CDR2 FNYEAQ. V gave up 3 bases and J gave up 2 bases, with 13 bases separating them. This CDR3 spans 15 amino acids. The CDR3 region is CASSLAAVPQETQYF. CDR3 sequence (DNA): TGTGCCAGCAGCTTGGCCGCGGTGCCGCAAGAGACCCAGTACTTC.

This clone has only one observation. The chain uses TRBV28 and TRBJ1-5, with unresolved D. This CDR3 contains 14 residues. Trimming removed 8 bases from V and 6 bases from J, with 17 bases in between. Germline assignment: CDR1 MDHEN and CDR2 SYDVKM. The CDR3 nucleotides read TGTGCCAGCGCTGAGACAAACGGACTTCAGCCCCAGCATTTT. Its protein product is CASAETNGLQPQHF.

The V call is TRBV7-2, the J call TRBJ2-3; D unclear. V was shortened by 1 base and J by 2 bases, with 7 bases between the two germline ends. Germline V CDR1 and CDR2: SGHTA, FQGNSA. The CDR3 length is 14 residues. The CDR3 loop is CASSLGVSTDTQYF. The CDR3 nucleotides read TGTGCCAGCAGCTTAGGAGTCTCCACAGATACGCAGTATTTT.

The chain links TRBV9 to TRBJ2-3; 9 bases align to TRBD2. V lost 0 bases, J lost 4 bases, and 3 bases stayed unmatched. The CDR3 covers 15 residues. Germline loops: CDR1 SGDLS, CDR2 YYNGEE. CDR3 sequence (DNA): TGTGCCAGCAGCGTAGATAGCGGGAGTGCAGATACGCAGTATTTT. This translates into CASSVDSGSADTQYF.

The chain links TRBV4-3 to TRBJ1-1; tentative D call: TRBD1 (6 bases). Trimming shortened V by 3 bases and J by 1 base, and 15 bases separated the two germline ends. The germline gives CDR1 LGHNA, CDR2 YSLEER. This CDR3 contains 16 residues. As DNA, the CDR3 is TGCGCCAGCAGCCATGTCCAGGGGCCGCCGAACACTGAAGCTTTCTTT. It specifies CASSHVQGPPNTEAFF.

The chain carries TRBV27 and TRBJ2-7; D unclear. Germline loops: CDR1 MNHEY, CDR2 SMNVEV (reference sequence). The CDR3 is made up of 14 amino acids. Trimming cost V 5 bases and J 0 bases, with 11 bases left between them. As DNA, the CDR3 is TGTGCCAGCAGTCTAACTCTACGCTCCTACGAGCAGTACTTC. Encoded protein: CASSLTLRSYEQYF.

V and J are TRBV4-3 and TRBJ1-1, with D possibly TRBD1 on 6 matching bases. The CDR3 is 15 amino acids. V lost 0 bases and J lost 4, with 12 bases in between. Per germline, CDR1 LGHNA and CDR2 YSLEER. The CDR3 DNA is TGCGCCAGCAGCCAAGATTGGGGGGGGGCCACTGAAGCTTTCTTT. Translation gives CASSQDWGGATEAFF.

The rearrangement links TRBV18 to TRBJ2-1; 13 nucleotides line up with TRBD2. V lost 4 bases, J lost 0 bases, and 3 bases stayed unmatched. The CDR3 extends over 17 amino acids. Germline-derived CDR1 and CDR2 are KGHSH and LQKENI. CDR3 bases: TGTGCCAGCTCACTATGGACTAGCGGGAGCTCCTACAATGAGCAGTTCTTC. This codes for CASSLWTSGSSYNEQFF.

This rearrangement joins TRBV4-2 to TRBJ1-4; possibly TRBD1 for D (6 bases). The V gene lost 1 base and the J gene lost 5 bases, with 11 bases spanning the gap. CDR1 is LGHNA and CDR2 is YNFKEQ in the germline V gene. This CDR3 region has 15 residues. CDR3 protein: CASSQAAGANEKLFF. CDR3 nucleotides: TGTGCCAGCAGCCAAGCCGCGGGGGCAAATGAAAAACTGTTTTTT.

V is TRBV7-2 and J is TRBJ1-5; D is undetermined. V was pared by 3 bases and J by 7 bases, with 13 bases between. The CDR3 has 14 residues. Germline V gives CDR1 SGHTA, CDR2 FQGNSA. CDR3 nucleotide sequence: TGTGCCAGCAGCTTTACTGGGAGTGGGCAGCCCCAGCATTTT. Protein: CASSFTGSGQPQHF.

The genes are TRBV4-3 and TRBJ1-1; D gene uncertain. V lost 0 bases, J lost 0 bases, and 11 bases lay in between. Germline CDR1 and CDR2: LGHNA and YSLEER. The CDR3 loop spans 16 amino acids. The CDR3 here is CASSQEYTTLNTEAFF. The CDR3 DNA sequence: TGCGCCAGCAGCCAAGAGTACACAACATTGAACACTGAAGCTTTCTTT.

This chain connects TRBV28 to TRBJ1-6; 7 bases are a match to TRBD1. Germline CDR1 is MDHEN and CDR2 is SYDVKM. The CDR3 is made up of 14 amino acids. With V trimmed by 5 bases and J by 6 bases, 4 bases remained unmatched. The CDR3 nucleotides are TGTGCCAGCAGTCCGTGGGACAGTAATTCACCCCTCCACTTT. Encoded protein: CASSPWDSNSPLHF.

This clone was seen only a few times. This chain joins TRBV9 and TRBJ1-5, with 8 bases matching TRBD1. CDR1 SGDLS and CDR2 YYNGEE come from the germline V gene. J gave up 0 bases and V 4 bases, and 6 bases lay outside the gene matches. This CDR3 contains 16 residues. The DNA of the CDR3 is TGTGCCAGCAGCTCCGGGACAGGAAATAGCAATCAGCCCCAGCATTTT. It codes for CASSSGTGNSNQPQHF.

The V call is TRBV28, the J call TRBJ1-3; D ambiguous. Germline CDR1 MDHEN, CDR2 SYDVKM. CDR3 length: 13 amino acids. CDR3 nucleotide sequence: TGTGCGTCGGGTTTTTCAGCTGGAAACACCATATATTTT. Residues: CASGFSAGNTIYF.

The chain recombines TRBV28 with TRBJ2-3; 12 nucleotides line up with TRBD1. The J segment lost 6 bases and the V segment lost 6 bases, leaving 10 bases of the junction unmatched. CDR1 and CDR2 from the germline V gene are MDHEN and SYDVKM. The CDR3 covers 16 residues. CDR3 DNA sequence: TGTGCCAGCAGGTCCCGGGACAGGGGGCGCGTGGATACGCAGTATTTT. Translating gives CASRSRDRGRVDTQYF. The entire variable domain, with the rest obtained from reference TRBV28 and TRBJ2-3, is as follows: DVKVTQSSRYLVKRTGEKVFLECVQDMDHENMFWYRQDPGLGLRLIYFSYDVKMKEKGDIPEGYSVSREKKERFSLILESASTNQTSMYLCASRSRDRGRVDTQYFGPGTRLTVL.

The chain couples TRBV7-9 to TRBJ2-1; 8 bases agree with TRBD1. CDR3 length: 16 residues. V lost 4 bases, J lost 2 bases, and 7 bases stayed unmatched. Germline V CDR1 and CDR2: SEHNR, FQNEAQ (reference sequence). This CDR3 reads CASSSRTGSAYNEQFF. The CDR3 nucleotides are TGTGCCAGCAGCTCGCGGACAGGGAGCGCCTACAATGAGCAGTTCTTC.

V is TRBV7-2 and J is TRBJ2-3, with 8 nucleotides matching TRBD2. Germline loops: CDR1 SGHTA, CDR2 FQGNSA. There are 16 residues in the CDR3. V shed 3 bases, J shed 0 bases, and the junction held 5 bases outside the gene matches. The CDR3 DNA reads as TGTGCCAGCAGCTTCCCCCCTAGCGGGAGCACAGATACGCAGTATTTT. This sequence encodes CASSFPPSGSTDTQYF.

CDR3 sequence reads: CASSLNSGATDTQYF. The DNA for the CDR3 is TGTGCCAGCAGCTTAAATAGCGGGGCCACAGATACGCAGTATTTT. The V gene is TRBV7-3, the J gene TRBJ2-3; 8 bases are shared with TRBD2. The CDR3 covers 15 residues. V was clipped by 1 base and J by 2 bases; unmatched bases: 2. Germline loops: CDR1 SGHTA, CDR2 FQGTGA. Complete variable domain (other parts from reference TRBV7-3 and TRBJ2-3): GAGVSQTPSNKVTEKGKYVELRCDPISGHTALYWYRQSLGQGPEFLIYFQGTGAADDSGLPNDRFFAVRPEGSVSTLKIQRTERGDSAVYLCASSLNSGATDTQYFGPGTRLTVL.

V is TRBV7-2 and J is TRBJ2-7, with 7 bases lining up with TRBD2. CDR3 size: 14 residues. Per germline, CDR1 SGHTA and CDR2 FQGNSA. V shed 3 bases, J shed 2 bases, and the junction held 4 bases outside the gene matches. The CDR3 DNA reads TGTGCCAGCAGCTTTCAGGCGGGAGCCTACGAGCAGTACTTC. This sequence encodes CASSFQAGAYEQYF. Complete variable domain (other parts from reference TRBV7-2 and TRBJ2-7): GAGVSQSPSNKVTEKGKDVELRCDPISGHTALYWYRQSLGQGLEFLIYFQGNSAPDKSGLPSDRFSAERTGGSVSTLTIQRTQQEDSAVYLCASSFQAGAYEQYFGPGTRLTVT.

The chain joins TRBV3-1 (or the pseudogene TRBV3-2) to TRBJ1-1; 9 nucleotides agree with TRBD1. The germline V gene has CDR1 LGHDT and CDR2 YNNKEL (reference sequence). Unmatched junction bases numbered 6, after V lost 3 bases and J lost 4 bases. This CDR3 has 15 amino acids. CDR3: CASSHFTGGGTEAFF. The CDR3 DNA is TGTGCCAGCAGCCATTTTACAGGGGGCGGCACTGAAGCTTTCTTT.

This sequence joins TRBV24-1 and TRBJ2-1; 9 nucleotides line up with TRBD2. The V gene's germline CDR1 is KGHDR and CDR2 SFDVKD. J lost 2 bases, V lost 3 bases, and 7 bases had no gene match. The CDR3 has 17 amino acids. This CDR3 reads CATSDTSTSGAYNEQFF. The CDR3 nucleotides read TGTGCCACCAGTGATACGTCGACTAGCGGAGCCTACAATGAGCAGTTCTTC.

This chain connects TRBV7-2 to TRBJ2-7, with 8 positions matching TRBD2. This CDR3 spans 16 amino acids. Trimming took 4 bases from V and 1 from J; bases not matched to a gene: 9. Germline V CDR1 and CDR2: SGHTA, FQGNSA. The CDR3 region is CASSYPLTGGSYEQYF. The CDR3 coding sequence is TGTGCCAGCAGCTACCCCCTCACGGGGGGGTCCTACGAGCAGTACTTC.

The CDR3 DNA is TGTGCCAGCAGTTACCGGACAGCTTTCTCCACCGAGCAGTACTTC. Translated, it gives CASSYRTAFSTEQYF. The chain carries TRBV6-2 or TRBV6-3 and TRBJ2-7; possibly TRBD1 for D (6 bases). The V gene lost 2 bases and the J gene lost 6 bases, with 17 bases spanning the gap. From germline, CDR1 is MNHEY and CDR2 SVGEGT. The CDR3 length is 15 residues.

The V gene is TRBV19, the J gene TRBJ2-6, with a possible D match to TRBD1 (5 bases). The CDR3 totals 14 residues. Germline CDR1 is LNHDA and CDR2 is SQIVND (reference sequence). V was shortened by 6 bases and J by 2 bases, with 8 bases between the two germline ends. The CDR3 reads CASRLGAGANVLTF. CDR3 DNA sequence: TGTGCCAGTAGGTTAGGGGCTGGGGCCAACGTCCTGACTTTC.

The CDR3 coding sequence is TGTGCCAGCTCACCACCTCCAGGGGGCACAGATACGCAGTATTTT. Translation: CASSPPPGGTDTQYF. J is TRBJ2-3 and V is TRBV18; a possible D gene is TRBD1 (6 bases). Germline V gene sequence: CDR1 KGHSH, CDR2 LQKENI. The length of the CDR3 is 15 residues. Trimming removed 0 bases at V and 1 base at J, with 8 bases between.

The chain couples TRBV19 to TRBJ1-5; 8 bases map to TRBD1. The CDR3 has 14 amino acids. V gave up 3 bases and J gave up 7 bases; unmatched junction bases: 5. CDR1 LNHDA and CDR2 SQIVND come from the germline V gene (reference sequence). In DNA, the CDR3 is TGTGCCAGTAGTATCGGACAGGGTGGGCAGCCCCAGCATTTT. This translates into CASSIGQGGQPQHF.

This clone was seen a single time. V is TRBV7-9 and J is TRBJ2-5, with 10 bases fitting TRBD2. The V and J ends lost 2 bases and 3 bases, in that order; junction bases with no gene match: 6. This CDR3 is 16 amino acids long. CDR1 and CDR2 (germline): SEHNR, FQNEAQ (reference sequence). CDR3 region: CASSLFPSGGKETQYF. The CDR3 bases are TGTGCCAGCAGCTTATTTCCTAGCGGGGGTAAAGAGACCCAGTACTTC.

J is TRBJ2-5 and V is TRBV4-2, with TRBD1 matching 9 bases. Germline trimming cut 4 bases from V and 2 bases from J; bases unmatched to any gene: 2. The CDR3 has 14 amino acids. Germline V lookup: CDR1 LGHNA, CDR2 YNFKEQ. This CDR3 reads CASSPGQGQETQYF. CDR3 nucleotides: TGTGCCAGCAGCCCGGGACAGGGACAAGAGACCCAGTACTTC.

This chain connects TRBV4-1 to TRBJ2-1, with D unclear. The CDR3 length is 13 residues. The V end lost 5 bases, the J end lost 3 bases, and 8 bases lay between the germline ends. CDR1 is MGHRA and CDR2 is YSYEKL in the germline V gene. CDR3 sequence: CASSVQSYNEQFF. The CDR3 coding sequence is TGCGCCAGCAGCGTACAGAGCTACAATGAGCAGTTCTTC.